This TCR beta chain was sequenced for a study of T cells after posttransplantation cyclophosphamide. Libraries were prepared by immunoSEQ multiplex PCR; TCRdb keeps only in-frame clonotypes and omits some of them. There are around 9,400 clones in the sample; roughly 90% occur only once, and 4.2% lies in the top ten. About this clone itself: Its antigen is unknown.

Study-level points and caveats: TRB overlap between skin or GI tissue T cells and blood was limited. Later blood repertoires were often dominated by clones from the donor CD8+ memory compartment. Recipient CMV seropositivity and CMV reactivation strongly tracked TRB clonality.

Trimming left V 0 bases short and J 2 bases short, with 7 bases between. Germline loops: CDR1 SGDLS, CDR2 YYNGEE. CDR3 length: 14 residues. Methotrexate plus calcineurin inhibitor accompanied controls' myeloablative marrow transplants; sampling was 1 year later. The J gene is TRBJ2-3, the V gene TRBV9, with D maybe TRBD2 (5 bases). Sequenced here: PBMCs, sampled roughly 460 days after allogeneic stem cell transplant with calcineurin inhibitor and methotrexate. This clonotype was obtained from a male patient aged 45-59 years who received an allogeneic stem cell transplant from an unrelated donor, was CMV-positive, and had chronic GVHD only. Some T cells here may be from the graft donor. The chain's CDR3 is CASSVEAATDTQYF. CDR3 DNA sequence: TGTGCCAGCAGCGTAGAAGCGGCCACAGATACGCAGTATTTT.